The TCR beta chain under discussion was sequenced for a study of T cell responses to AZD1222 COVID-19 vaccine (dated by TCRdb to the early 2020s). General notes on the study: A total of 233 trial participants underwent TCR sequencing, of whom nearly 210 received two doses of AZD1222 and about 25 received two doses of the MenACWY control vaccine. Trial participants were enrolled by age into 18-55, 56-69 and 70-plus year subgroups, with around 150, 28 and 57 TCR-sequenced participants respectively. The study at large found these results: The 56-69-year group was small, and its depth increase did not reach significance, likely because of low power. Conclusions about previously exposed vaccinees are limited because only six or seven AZD1222 recipients were SARS-CoV-2 seropositive at baseline. Reportedly, almost half of the unique spike-specific TCRs recognized epitopes lying outside the regions that are mutated in the B.1.351 and B.1.1.7 variants. No day 14 peak-response samples were available, so repertoires were characterized only after the peak T cell response. After two AZD1222 doses, both the breadth and the depth of spike-specific TCRs were significantly higher than at day 0 and than in MenACWY recipients. Participants were mostly white British, with more females than males. The authors suggested clonal diversity may have been underestimated. CD4 TCRs associated with the vaccine covered the entire spike protein, and the dominant responses were in regions 160-218 and 743-854.

Points on this clone: Its specific antigen is unknown. Per-nucleotide qualities are absent, and no much larger clonotype sits a single base away.

V is clipped by 1 base and J by 3 bases, and the sequence between their germline boundaries is 12 bases long. CDR3 length: 15 amino acids, cysteine to phenylalanine. Of the read, only the CDR3 DNA is kept; its 45 bases are in frame from base 1. The CDR1 and CDR2 encoded by the germline V gene are SGHTA and FQGTGA. The sample's time point label, decoded: about 28 days (+/-7) after the second vaccine dose. Because spike-specific TCR depth and breadth did not differ between the two schedules, AZD1222 recipients who got a second dose at roughly 4 weeks were pooled with those who got a second dose at roughly 12 weeks. Samples from vaccinated people were obtained from the UK trials COV001 and COV002, which included a single-blind randomized controlled phase 2/3 trial of AZD1222 (ChAdOx1 nCoV-19) in healthy adults. For TCRbeta chain sequencing, PBMC samples from trial participants were taken at day 0 and at day 28 after the second dose.

The CDR3 regions of human TCRbeta chains were analyzed by immunosequencing. The original methods were these. Repertoire TCRs were checked for matches against a reference library of SARS-CoV-2-specific TCRs that had been generated using the MIRA antigen-specificity platform. Breadth was defined as the fraction of unique TCRs that were SARS-CoV-2-associated. Depth was defined as the fraction of total T cells that were SARS-CoV-2-associated. Each spike-specific TCR was assigned to its reactive spike region and to a CD4 or CD8 class using the MIRA data. Log10-transformed breadth and depth values were compared by one-way ANOVA with Sidak's multiple comparisons tests. TCRdb stores this immuneACCESS table with in-frame sequences only. Part of the clones is absent; in the studies checked, under half of the shortfall reflects unresolved V genes, and no reason is known for the rest. The V and J calls and the clone size are those of that table, but D and trimming were determined from the DNA. The table for this sample lists roughly 110,000 clones; about nine tenths of them were counted only once. Roughly 8% of the sample is in the top ten clones.

The source was peripheral blood, collected 28 days after the second AZD1222 dose. This TCR was recovered from an adult who received the AZD1222 COVID-19 vaccine. The chain employs TRBV7-3 and TRBJ1-1; no D gene can be assigned with confidence. The nucleotide sequence reads TGTGCCAGCAGCTTAATGCCGGTCGGGGACACTGAAGCTTTCTTT. Its protein product is CASSLMPVGDTEAFF.